This T cell receptor beta chain was documented in a study of siplizumab effects on memory and regulatory T cells (dated by TCRdb to the late 2010s). Some background on the complete study: The effect of the anti-CD2 antibody siplizumab on alloreactive T-cell subsets was examined in allogeneic mixed lymphocyte reactions constructed from human PBMCs. Broad study findings and their caveats: Unstimulated naive T cells appeared more diverse than memory T cells, and naive cells seemed to contribute substantially to the alloresponse. Because sequences below about 10^-5 frequency were poorly captured, only a minor fraction of alloreactive clones could be mapped to unstimulated subsets. For roughly 75-95% of proliferating CD4+ or CD8+ clones, no naive or memory phenotype could be assigned. The cumulative frequency of alloreactive sequences that could be traced back to unstimulated CD4+ memory T cells was significantly reduced by siplizumab. The suppressive function of proliferating Tregs from siplizumab cultures was not functionally confirmed. Of the alloreactive CD4+ clones that could be mapped, the Treg-derived share averaged approximately 69% with siplizumab compared with roughly 25% in control reactions.

Concerning this clone: Its antigen is not yet known. Per-nucleotide qualities are absent, and no much larger clonotype sits a single base away.

Germline trimming: 4 bases from V, 7 bases from J; junction bases outside gene matches: 4. From cysteine to phenylalanine, the CDR3 is 12 amino acids long. Just the 36-base CDR3 DNA is kept, in frame starting at base 1. CDR1 SQVTM and CDR2 ANQGSEA are derived from the germline V gene. Additional sequencing covered unstimulated subsets from a few donor pairs, namely CD8+ effector memory, CD4+ naive, CD8+ TEMRA, CD4+ memory and CD8+ naive. Sorted unstimulated T cells and proliferating T cells recovered from mixed lymphocyte reactions were subjected to TCRbeta CDR3 sequencing. Fresh whole blood from ten HLA-typed healthy donors was used as the source from which PBMCs were isolated. The protocol used for the library was the immunoSEQ multiplex PCR assay. The deep sequencing platform assayed approximately 100,000 TCR templates per sample. Genomic DNA extracted from sorted T cells was used for TCRbeta CDR3 sequencing. Regarding the original processing steps: The R programming language was used for clonal analysis of TCRbeta CDR3 data. Alloreactive CD4+ and CD8+ clones were identified by comparing unstimulated samples to CFSE-low samples taken after the reaction. Regulatory or non-regulatory origin of alloreactive CD4+ clones was assigned by matching sequences to the sorted unstimulated Treg and non-Treg repertoires. Here the immuneACCESS table is served through TCRdb, limited to in-frame sequences with V and J called. Missing clones are a known gap in these copies; in checked studies unresolved V genes cover under half, and the rest lacks a known reason. Clone size and V and J calls were adopted from that table, with D and trimming inferred from the DNA. Counted in this sample were about 91,000 clones; 95% to 97% of them appeared once. Roughly 0.031% of the sample is in the top ten clones.

The chain links TRBV29-1 with TRBJ1-2, with 9 bases aligning to TRBD1. The sequence was collected from a human donor in good health. The specimen sequenced was naive CD4+ T cells sorted from blood. This specimen's cell subset or site label, interpreted: unstimulated naive T cells. At the DNA level, the sequence is TGCAGCGTTGGAAACAGGGGGCTTGGCTACACCTTC. This encodes CSVGNRGLGYTF. With all but the CDR3 taken from the reference TRBV29-1 and TRBJ1-2 genes, the full variable domain is: SAVISQKPSRDICQRGTSLTIQCQVDSQVTMMFWYRQQPGQSLTLIATANQGSEATYESGFVIDKFPISRPNLTFSTLTVSNMSPEDSSIYLCSVGNRGLGYTFGSGTRLTVV.